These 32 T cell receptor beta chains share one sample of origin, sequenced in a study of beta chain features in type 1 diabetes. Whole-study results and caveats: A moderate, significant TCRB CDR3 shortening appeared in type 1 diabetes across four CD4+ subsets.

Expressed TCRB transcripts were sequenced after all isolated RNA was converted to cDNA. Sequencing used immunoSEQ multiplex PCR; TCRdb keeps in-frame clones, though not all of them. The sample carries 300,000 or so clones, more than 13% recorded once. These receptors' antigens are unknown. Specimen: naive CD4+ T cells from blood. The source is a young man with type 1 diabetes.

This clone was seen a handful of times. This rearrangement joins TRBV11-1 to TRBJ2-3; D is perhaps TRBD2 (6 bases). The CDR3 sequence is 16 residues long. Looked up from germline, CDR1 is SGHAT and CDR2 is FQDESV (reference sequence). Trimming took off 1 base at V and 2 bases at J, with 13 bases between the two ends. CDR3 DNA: TGTGCCAGCAGCTTAGGGCAGGCGGGAATCACAGATACGCAGTATTTT. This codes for CASSLGQAGITDTQYF.

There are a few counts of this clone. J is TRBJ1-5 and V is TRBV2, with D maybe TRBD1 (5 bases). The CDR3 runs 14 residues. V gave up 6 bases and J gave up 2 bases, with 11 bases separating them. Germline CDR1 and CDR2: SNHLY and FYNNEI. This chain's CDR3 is CASRKTVGNQPQHF. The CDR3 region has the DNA TGTGCCAGCAGAAAGACAGTAGGCAATCAGCCCCAGCATTTT.

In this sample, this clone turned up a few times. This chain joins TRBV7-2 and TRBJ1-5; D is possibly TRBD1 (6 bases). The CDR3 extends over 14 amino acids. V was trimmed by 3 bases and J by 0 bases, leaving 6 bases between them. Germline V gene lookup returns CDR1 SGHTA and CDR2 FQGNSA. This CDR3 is CASSLDSSNQPQHF. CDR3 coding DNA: TGTGCCAGCAGCTTGGACAGTAGCAATCAGCCCCAGCATTTT.

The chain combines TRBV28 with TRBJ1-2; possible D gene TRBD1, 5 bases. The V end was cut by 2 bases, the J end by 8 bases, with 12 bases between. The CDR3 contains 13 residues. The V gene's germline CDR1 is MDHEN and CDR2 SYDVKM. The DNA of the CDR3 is TGTGCCAGCAGTTTAACGGGGGTAGGGGGCTACACCTTC. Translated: CASSLTGVGGYTF.

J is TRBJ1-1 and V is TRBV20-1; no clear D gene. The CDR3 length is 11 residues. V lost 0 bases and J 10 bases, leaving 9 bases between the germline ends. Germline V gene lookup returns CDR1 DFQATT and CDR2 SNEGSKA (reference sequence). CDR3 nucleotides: TGCAGTGCTAGAGACGGTCCGGGAGCTTTCTTT. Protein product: CSARDGPGAFF.

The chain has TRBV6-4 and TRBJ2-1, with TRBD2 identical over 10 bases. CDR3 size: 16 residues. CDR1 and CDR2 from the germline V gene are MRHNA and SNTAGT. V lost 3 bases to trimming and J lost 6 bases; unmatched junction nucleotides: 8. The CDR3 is CASSEGLAGGLNEQFF. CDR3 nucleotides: TGTGCCAGCAGTGAGGGGTTAGCGGGAGGACTCAATGAGCAGTTCTTC.

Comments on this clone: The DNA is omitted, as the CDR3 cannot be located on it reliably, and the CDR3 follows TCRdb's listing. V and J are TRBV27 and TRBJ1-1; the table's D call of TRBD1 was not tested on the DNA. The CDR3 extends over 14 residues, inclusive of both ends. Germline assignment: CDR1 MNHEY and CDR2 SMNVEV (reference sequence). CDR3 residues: CASSSSDRGSKAFF.

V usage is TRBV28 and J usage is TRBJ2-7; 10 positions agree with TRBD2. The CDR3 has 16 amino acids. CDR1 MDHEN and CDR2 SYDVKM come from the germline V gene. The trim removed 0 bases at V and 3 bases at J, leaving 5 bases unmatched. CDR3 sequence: CASSLWGTSGNYEQYF. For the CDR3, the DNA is TGTGCCAGCAGTTTATGGGGCACTAGCGGGAACTACGAGCAGTACTTC.

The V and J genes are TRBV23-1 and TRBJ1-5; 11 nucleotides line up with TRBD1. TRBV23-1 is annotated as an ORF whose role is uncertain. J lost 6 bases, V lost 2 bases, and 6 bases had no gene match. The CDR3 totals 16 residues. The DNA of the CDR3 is TGCGCCAGCAGTCAAAGGGACAGGGGGGTTAGTCAGCCCCAGCATTTT. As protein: CASSQRDRGVSQPQHF.

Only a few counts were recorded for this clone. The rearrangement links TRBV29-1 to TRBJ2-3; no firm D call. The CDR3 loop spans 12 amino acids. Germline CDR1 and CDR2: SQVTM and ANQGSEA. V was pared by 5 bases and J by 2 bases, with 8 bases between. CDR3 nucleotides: TGCAGCGTTCGGGTGGCCACAGATACGCAGTATTTT. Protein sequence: CSVRVATDTQYF.

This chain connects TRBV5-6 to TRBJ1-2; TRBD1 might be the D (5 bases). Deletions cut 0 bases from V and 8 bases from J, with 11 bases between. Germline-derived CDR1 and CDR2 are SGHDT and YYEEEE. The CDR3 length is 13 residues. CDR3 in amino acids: CASSLGGPWGYTF. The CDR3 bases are TGTGCCAGCAGCTTGGGGGGCCCGTGGGGCTACACCTTC.

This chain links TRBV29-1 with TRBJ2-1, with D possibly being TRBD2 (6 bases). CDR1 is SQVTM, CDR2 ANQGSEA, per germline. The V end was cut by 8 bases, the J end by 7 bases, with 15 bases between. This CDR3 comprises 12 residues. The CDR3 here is CSCREVRNEQFF. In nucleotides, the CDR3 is TGCAGCTGTAGGGAGGTGAGGAATGAGCAGTTCTTC.

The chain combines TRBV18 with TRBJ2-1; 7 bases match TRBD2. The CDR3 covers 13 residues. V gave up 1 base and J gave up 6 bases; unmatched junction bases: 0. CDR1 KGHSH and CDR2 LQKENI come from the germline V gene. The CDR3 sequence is CASSPQRGNEQFF. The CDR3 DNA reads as TGTGCCAGCTCACCACAGCGGGGCAATGAGCAGTTCTTC.

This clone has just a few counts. The CDR3 is CASRTKGPRETQYF. For the CDR3, the DNA is TGCGCCAGCAGAACTAAGGGGCCACGGGAGACCCAGTACTTC. The rearrangement uses TRBV5-1 and TRBJ2-5; tentative D call: TRBD1 (5 bases). The V gene lost 5 bases and the J gene lost 5 bases, with 16 bases spanning the gap. The germline gives CDR1 SGHRS, CDR2 YFSETQ. CDR3 length equals 14 residues.

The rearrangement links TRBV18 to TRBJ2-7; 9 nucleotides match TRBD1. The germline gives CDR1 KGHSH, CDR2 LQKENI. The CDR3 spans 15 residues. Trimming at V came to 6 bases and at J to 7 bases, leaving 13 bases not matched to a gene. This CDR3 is CASSSIDGTGREQYF. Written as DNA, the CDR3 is TGTGCCAGCTCTTCAATCGATGGGACAGGGCGAGAGCAGTACTTC.

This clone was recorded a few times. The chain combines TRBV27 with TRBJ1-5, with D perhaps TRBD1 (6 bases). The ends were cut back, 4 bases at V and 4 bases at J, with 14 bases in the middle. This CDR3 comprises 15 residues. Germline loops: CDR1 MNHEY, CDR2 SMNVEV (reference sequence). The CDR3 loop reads CASSWTGTLNQPQHF. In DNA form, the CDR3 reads TGTGCCAGCAGTTGGACCGGGACACTTAATCAGCCCCAGCATTTT.

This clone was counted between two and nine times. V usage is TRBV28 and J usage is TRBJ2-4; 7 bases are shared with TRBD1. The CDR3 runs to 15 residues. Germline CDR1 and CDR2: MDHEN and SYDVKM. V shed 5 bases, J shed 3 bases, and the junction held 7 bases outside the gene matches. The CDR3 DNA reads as TGTGCCAGCAGTGTCAGGGGGTCTCTCAAAAACATTCAGTACTTC. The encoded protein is CASSVRGSLKNIQYF.

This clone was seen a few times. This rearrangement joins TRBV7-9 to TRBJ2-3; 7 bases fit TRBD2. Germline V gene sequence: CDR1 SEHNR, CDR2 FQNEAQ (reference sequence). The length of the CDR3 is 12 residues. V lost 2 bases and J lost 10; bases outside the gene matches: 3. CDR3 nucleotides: TGTGCCAGCAGCTTATATGGACTAGCGCAGTATTTT. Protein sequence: CASSLYGLAQYF. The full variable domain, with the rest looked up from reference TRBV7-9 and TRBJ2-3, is DTGVSQNPRHKITKRGQNVTFRCDPISEHNRLYWYRQTLGQGPEFLTYFQNEAQLEKSRLLSDRFSAERPKGSFSTLEIQRTEQGDSAMYLCASSLYGLAQYFGPGTRLTVL.

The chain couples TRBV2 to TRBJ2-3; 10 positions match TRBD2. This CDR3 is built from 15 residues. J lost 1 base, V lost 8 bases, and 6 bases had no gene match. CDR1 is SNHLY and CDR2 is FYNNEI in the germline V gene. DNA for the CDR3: TGTGCCAGCTCTCCCGGGACTAGCGGCACAGATACGCAGTATTTT. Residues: CASSPGTSGTDTQYF.

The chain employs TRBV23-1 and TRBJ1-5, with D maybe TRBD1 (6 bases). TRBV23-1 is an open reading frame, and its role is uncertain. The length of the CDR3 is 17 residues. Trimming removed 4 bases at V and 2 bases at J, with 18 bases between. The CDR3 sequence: CASSRIGRQEGNQPQHF. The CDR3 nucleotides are TGCGCCAGCAGTCGGATTGGGCGACAGGAAGGCAATCAGCCCCAGCATTTT.

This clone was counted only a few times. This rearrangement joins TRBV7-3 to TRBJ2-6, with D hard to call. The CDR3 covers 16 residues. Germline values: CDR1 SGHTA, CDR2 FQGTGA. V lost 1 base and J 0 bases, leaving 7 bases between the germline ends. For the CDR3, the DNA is TGTGCCAGCAGCTTAAACGCAGGCTCTGGGGCCAACGTCCTGACTTTC. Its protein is CASSLNAGSGANVLTF.

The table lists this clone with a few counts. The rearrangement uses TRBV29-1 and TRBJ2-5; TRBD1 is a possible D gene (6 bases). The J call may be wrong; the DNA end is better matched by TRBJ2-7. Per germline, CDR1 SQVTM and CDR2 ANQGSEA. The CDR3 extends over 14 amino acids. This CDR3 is CSASLGHRAYEQYF. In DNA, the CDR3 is TGCAGCGCGTCCCTTGGGCACAGGGCCTACGAGCAGTACTTC.

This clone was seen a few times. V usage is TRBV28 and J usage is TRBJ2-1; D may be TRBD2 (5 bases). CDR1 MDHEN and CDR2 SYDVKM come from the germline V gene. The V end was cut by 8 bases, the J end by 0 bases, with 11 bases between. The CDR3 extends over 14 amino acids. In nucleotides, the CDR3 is TGTGCCAGCGGCGGCGGACTCTCCTACAATGAGCAGTTCTTC. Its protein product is CASGGGLSYNEQFF.

The CDR3 reads CASSSQGINTGELFF. The CDR3 bases are TGTGCCAGCAGCTCACAGGGAATTAACACCGGGGAGCTGTTTTTT. The V gene is TRBV7-9, the J gene TRBJ2-2; D perhaps matches TRBD1 (6 bases). Germline values: CDR1 SEHNR, CDR2 FQNEAQ (reference sequence). The CDR3 consists of 15 residues. The germline V and J ends were trimmed by 4 bases and 2 bases, with 11 bases remaining between them.

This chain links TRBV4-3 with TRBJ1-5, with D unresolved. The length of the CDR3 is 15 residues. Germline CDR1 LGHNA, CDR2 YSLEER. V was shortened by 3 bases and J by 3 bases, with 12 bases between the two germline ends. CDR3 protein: CASSQEAGYNQPQHF. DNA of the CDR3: TGCGCCAGCAGCCAGGAGGCGGGATACAATCAGCCCCAGCATTTT.

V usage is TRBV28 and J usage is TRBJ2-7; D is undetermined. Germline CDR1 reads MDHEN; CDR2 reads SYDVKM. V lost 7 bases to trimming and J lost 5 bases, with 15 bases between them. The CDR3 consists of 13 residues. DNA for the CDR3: TGTGCCAGCACCTCACCTGAGAACCACGAGCAGTACTTC. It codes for CASTSPENHEQYF.

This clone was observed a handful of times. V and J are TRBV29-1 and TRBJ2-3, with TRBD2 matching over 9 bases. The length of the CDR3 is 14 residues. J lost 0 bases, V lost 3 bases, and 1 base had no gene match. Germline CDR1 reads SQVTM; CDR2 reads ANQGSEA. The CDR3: CSVDTSGSTDTQYF. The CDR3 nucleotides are TGCAGCGTTGACACTAGCGGGAGCACAGATACGCAGTATTTT.

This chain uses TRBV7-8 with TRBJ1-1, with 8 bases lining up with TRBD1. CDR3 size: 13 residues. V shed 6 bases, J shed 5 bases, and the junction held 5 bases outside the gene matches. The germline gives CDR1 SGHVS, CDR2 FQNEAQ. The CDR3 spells CASSLDRETEAFF. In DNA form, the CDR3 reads TGTGCCAGCAGTTTGGACAGGGAGACTGAAGCTTTCTTT.

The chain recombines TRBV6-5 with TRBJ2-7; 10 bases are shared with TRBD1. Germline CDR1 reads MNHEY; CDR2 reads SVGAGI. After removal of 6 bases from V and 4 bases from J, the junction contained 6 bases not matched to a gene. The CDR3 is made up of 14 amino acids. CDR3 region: CASSRDRGGYEQYF. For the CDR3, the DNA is TGTGCCAGCAGCCGGGACAGGGGAGGGTACGAGCAGTACTTC.

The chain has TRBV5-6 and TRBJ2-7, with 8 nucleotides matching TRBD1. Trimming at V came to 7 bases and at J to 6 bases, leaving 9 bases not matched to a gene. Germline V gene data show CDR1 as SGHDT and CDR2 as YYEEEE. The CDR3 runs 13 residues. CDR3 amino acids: CASSRDRGVEQYF. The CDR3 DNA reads TGTGCCAGCTCGAGAGACAGGGGTGTCGAGCAGTACTTC.

This chain's CDR3 is CASSLVSAGSNGYTF. The CDR3 nucleotides read TGTGCCAGCAGCTTAGTTTCGGCCGGGAGCAATGGCTACACCTTC. The genes are TRBV7-2 and TRBJ1-2; D is unresolved. The germline CDR1 and CDR2 sequences are SGHTA and FQGNSA. This CDR3 is built from 15 residues. The V end lost 1 base, the J end lost 6 bases, and 15 bases lay between the germline ends.

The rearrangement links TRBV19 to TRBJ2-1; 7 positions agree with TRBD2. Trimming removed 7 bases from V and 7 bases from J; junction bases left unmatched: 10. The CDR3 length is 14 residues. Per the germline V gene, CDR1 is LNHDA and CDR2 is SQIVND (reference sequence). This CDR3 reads CASNTRGELNEQFF. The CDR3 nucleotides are TGTGCCAGTAATACTCGGGGGGAGCTGAATGAGCAGTTCTTC. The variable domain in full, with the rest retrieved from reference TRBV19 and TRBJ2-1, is DGGITQSPKYLFRKEGQNVTLSCEQNLNHDAMYWYRQDPGQGLRLIYYSQIVNDFQKGDIAEGYSVSREKKESFPLTVTSAQKNPTAFYLCASNTRGELNEQFFGPGTRLTVL.